The 26 T cell receptor beta chains listed next were all sequenced from one sample in a study of cytomegalovirus exposure and HLA in healthy donors. Amplification used 60 Vbeta primers and 13 Jbeta primers. Only in-frame clones appear in the TCRdb table, and some are missing; sequencing was by immunoSEQ multiplex PCR. The sample comprises approximately 110,000 clones, 70% to 80% of which are singletons, and less than 2% rests with the top ten. Input material: PBMCs. Receptors originate from a man aged 50-60 years in good health and CMV-seronegative.

This clone was found a few times. CDR3 nucleotides: TGTGCCAGCAGCTTGGGGGCGTCTGAGCAGTTCTTC. Translated: CASSLGASEQFF. The chain combines TRBV5-4 with TRBJ2-1; D gene ambiguous. Trimming removed 0 bases from V and 9 bases from J, with 7 bases in between. The germline gives CDR1 SGHNT, CDR2 YYREEE (reference sequence). The CDR3 covers 12 residues. Drawing the rest from reference TRBV5-4 and TRBJ2-1, the complete variable domain is ETGVTQSPTHLIKTRGQQVTLRCSSQSGHNTVSWYQQALGQGPQFIFQYYREEENGRGNFPPRFSGLQFPNYSSELNVNALELDDSALYLCASSLGASEQFFGPGTRLTVL.

This chain connects TRBV15 to TRBJ1-1; 7 nucleotides match TRBD1. This CDR3 has 14 residues. Germline V lookup: CDR1 LNHNV, CDR2 YYDKDF (reference sequence). V lost 4 bases and J lost 1; bases outside the gene matches: 3. The CDR3 DNA reads as TGTGCCACCAGCAAGACAGGGACGAACACTGAAGCTTTCTTT. As protein: CATSKTGTNTEAFF.

The rearrangement joins TRBV7-2 to TRBJ1-4; D unclear. The CDR3 extends over 15 amino acids. Germline-derived CDR1 and CDR2 are SGHTA and FQGNSA. Trimming removed 3 bases from V and 0 bases from J, with 8 bases in between. In DNA form, the CDR3 reads TGTGCCAGCAGCTTTACGGGTGCAACTAATGAAAAACTGTTTTTT. This sequence encodes CASSFTGATNEKLFF.

This clone was found a few times. CDR3 sequence: CASSPQGAKGNTIYF. CDR3 DNA sequence: TGTGCCAGCAGCCCACAGGGGGCGAAAGGAAACACCATATATTTT. The chain recombines TRBV5-5 with TRBJ1-3; 9 bases are a match to TRBD1. Germline values: CDR1 SGHKS, CDR2 YYEKEE (reference sequence). This CDR3 spans 15 amino acids. The J segment lost 4 bases and the V segment lost 4 bases, leaving 6 bases of the junction unmatched.

The V and J genes are TRBV2 and TRBJ2-3, with TRBD2 identical over 7 bases. The ends lost 6 bases at V and 6 bases at J; junction bases unmatched: 9. Looked up from germline, CDR1 is SNHLY and CDR2 is FYNNEI. CDR3 length equals 14 residues. In DNA, the CDR3 is TGTGCCAGCAGAGGATCCGGGACTAAGGATACGCAGTATTTT. This encodes CASRGSGTKDTQYF.

The rearrangement links TRBV4-1 to TRBJ1-3; D ambiguous. The germline V gene has CDR1 MGHRA and CDR2 YSYEKL. V lost 1 base and J lost 0, with 10 bases in between. The CDR3 loop spans 16 amino acids. CDR3 nucleotide sequence: TGCGCCAGCAGCCAAGTAGCGGCGAACTCTGGAAACACCATATATTTT. Its protein is CASSQVAANSGNTIYF.

J is TRBJ2-3 and V is TRBV7-7; D is ambiguous. The germline V gene has CDR1 SSHAT and CDR2 FNYEAQ (reference sequence). Trimming took 1 base from V and 2 from J, leaving 7 bases between them. This CDR3 comprises 14 residues. The CDR3 DNA reads as TGTGCCAGCAGCTTAGGGGCCCTCACAGATACGCAGTATTTT. Translating gives CASSLGALTDTQYF. Using reference TRBV7-7 and TRBJ2-3 for the parts outside the CDR3, the full variable domain is GAGVSQSPRYKVTKRGQDVTLRCDPISSHATLYWYQQALGQGPEFLTYFNYEAQPDKSGLPSDRFSAERPEGSISTLTIQRTEQRDSAMYRCASSLGALTDTQYFGPGTRLTVL.

CDR3 protein: CASRKLYLESSGNTIYF. The DNA for the CDR3 is TGTGCCAGCAGGAAATTGTACCTAGAGTCCTCTGGAAACACCATATATTTT. V is TRBV2 and J is TRBJ1-3; D is uncertain. CDR3 size: 17 residues. The V and J ends lost 6 bases and 0 bases respectively, with 18 bases between them. CDR1 and CDR2 from the germline V gene are SNHLY and FYNNEI.

CDR3 loop: CSVGSGHRYGYTF. The CDR3 coding sequence is TGCAGCGTCGGTTCTGGTCACCGCTATGGCTACACCTTC. The genes are TRBV29-1 and TRBJ1-2; D is ambiguous. Trimming took off 6 bases at V and 4 bases at J, with 15 bases between the two ends. Germline assignment: CDR1 SQVTM and CDR2 ANQGSEA. This CDR3 has 13 residues.

This chain links TRBV29-1 with TRBJ2-7; D is perhaps TRBD1 (5 bases). Germline CDR1 is SQVTM and CDR2 is ANQGSEA. V lost 6 bases and J 0 bases, leaving 9 bases between the germline ends. This CDR3 contains 12 residues. The CDR3: CSVSRDSYEQYF. The CDR3, as DNA: TGCAGCGTCTCCAGGGACTCCTACGAGCAGTACTTC.

The chain recombines TRBV6-1 with TRBJ1-1; D not certain. CDR1 and CDR2 (germline): MNHNS, SASEGT. The CDR3 runs to 13 residues. V was trimmed by 6 bases and J by 1 base, leaving 9 bases between them. CDR3 protein: CASRSPGNTEAFF. In nucleotides, the CDR3 is TGTGCCAGCAGGAGCCCGGGGAACACTGAAGCTTTCTTT.

A word on this clone: A junction end diverges from the germline sequence, so it may reflect a read error. The rearrangement links TRBV7-9 to TRBJ2-1, with a weak D call TRBD1 (6 bases). CDR3 length: 15 residues. Per the germline V gene, CDR1 is SEHNR and CDR2 is FQNEAQ (reference sequence). Here the CDR3 reads CSSSPLWGPYNEQFF. The CDR3 DNA reads as TGTTCCAGCAGCCCCCTATGGGGGCCCTACAATGAGCAGTTCTTC.

The chain joins TRBV4-2 to TRBJ2-3, with a possible D match to TRBD2 (6 bases). This CDR3 is 14 amino acids long. The germline V gene encodes CDR1 LGHNA and CDR2 YNFKEQ. V was clipped by 4 bases and J by 1 base, with 9 bases between them. The CDR3 sequence: CASSPSGGTDTQYF. The CDR3 DNA reads TGTGCCAGCAGCCCCTCGGGGGGCACAGATACGCAGTATTTT.

The V gene is TRBV19, the J gene TRBJ2-2, with TRBD2 identical over 7 bases. J lost 0 bases, V lost 1 base, and 5 bases had no gene match. The CDR3 contains 17 residues. CDR1 is LNHDA, CDR2 SQIVND, per germline (reference sequence). The CDR3 here is CASSIGPAGTNTGELFF. The CDR3 DNA reads TGTGCCAGTAGTATAGGCCCAGCGGGGACGAACACCGGGGAGCTGTTTTTT.

Concerning this clone: The junction does not match germline at one end; this may be a read error. The chain combines TRBV2 with TRBJ2-5; D is possibly TRBD2 (6 bases). Germline CDR1 reads SNHLY; CDR2 reads FYNNEI. This CDR3 region has 13 residues. DNA of the CDR3: TGCGCTACCGGTGGGGGGAACACGAAGACCCAGTACTTC. Its translation: CATGGGNTKTQYF.

This clone has only a few counts. V gene TRBV6-4 combines with J gene TRBJ2-1, with TRBD2 identical over 10 bases. CDR3 length: 15 amino acids. Losses at the gene ends were 5 bases for V and 8 bases for J; bases not matched to a gene: 9. Germline CDR1 MRHNA, CDR2 SNTAGT. CDR3 bases: TGTGCCAGCAGTACGTCTAGCGGGGGCTCCGATGAGCAGTTCTTC. Translated, it gives CASSTSSGGSDEQFF.

Only one count was recorded for this clone. The CDR3 nucleotides read TGTGCCAGCAGTTTCCGGACAGGAACCTATGGCTACACCTTC. Its translation is CASSFRTGTYGYTF. The chain has TRBV6-6 and TRBJ1-2; 7 bases fit TRBD1. After removal of 4 bases from V and 4 bases from J, the junction contained 6 bases not matched to a gene. Germline CDR1 MNHNY, CDR2 SVGAGI (reference sequence). The length of the CDR3 is 14 residues.

This chain uses TRBV5-1 with TRBJ2-2; 7 bases line up with TRBD2. CDR3 size: 14 residues. Germline lookup yields CDR1 SGHRS and CDR2 YFSETQ. V lost 1 base and J lost 4; bases outside the gene matches: 1. The CDR3: CASSLSGGTGELFF. The CDR3 DNA follows: TGCGCCAGCAGCTTGTCGGGGGGCACCGGGGAGCTGTTTTTT.

The chain uses TRBV29-1 and TRBJ2-2; weak D call: TRBD1 (5 bases). Trimming pared 5 bases from V and 2 bases from J, leaving 12 bases between. The CDR3 sequence is 14 residues long. The V gene's germline CDR1 is SQVTM and CDR2 ANQGSEA. The CDR3 is CSVTLGQNTGELFF. DNA for the CDR3: TGCAGCGTTACTCTTGGACAAAACACCGGGGAGCTGTTTTTT.

Written as DNA, the CDR3 is TGTGCCAGTAGTAGTTTCCGGGACAGTGGCTACACCTTC. Protein: CASSSFRDSGYTF. V is TRBV19 and J is TRBJ1-2; TRBD1 agrees at 7 bases. Germline trimming cut 4 bases from V and 7 bases from J; bases unmatched to any gene: 6. In germline, CDR1 is LNHDA, CDR2 SQIVND (reference sequence). This CDR3 has 13 amino acids.

This clone was detected once. The rearrangement uses TRBV11-3 and TRBJ2-5, with a possible D match to TRBD1 (5 bases). V was shortened by 2 bases and J by 0 bases, with 10 bases between the two germline ends. Germline V gene lookup returns CDR1 SGHNT and CDR2 YENEEA. The CDR3 is 15 residues long. The CDR3 loop reads CASSLRQGYQETQYF. CDR3 DNA sequence: TGTGCCAGCAGCTTACGCCAGGGATACCAAGAGACCCAGTACTTC.

V usage is TRBV18 and J usage is TRBJ1-4; D might be TRBD1 (6 bases). Looked up from germline, CDR1 is KGHSH and CDR2 is LQKENI. The CDR3 spans 16 residues. V dropped 2 bases and J dropped 5 bases, with 15 bases sitting between them. The CDR3 DNA is TGTGCCAGCTCACCAAGCGCGACAGGCGAGAATGAAAAACTGTTTTTT. Protein: CASSPSATGENEKLFF.

CDR3 bases: TGTGCCAGCAGTTCCCTCAGGACAGTCTCCTACGAGCAGTACGTC. Translation: CASSSLRTVSYEQYV. The chain carries TRBV28 and TRBJ2-7; weak D call: TRBD1 (6 bases). CDR3 length: 15 residues. Germline CDR1 MDHEN, CDR2 SYDVKM. Trimming took off 4 bases at V and 0 bases at J, with 13 bases between the two ends.

The chain is built from TRBV19 and TRBJ1-6; 12 bases align to TRBD1. V shed 1 base, J shed 10 bases, and the junction held 5 bases outside the gene matches. The CDR3 runs 16 residues. The germline V gene encodes CDR1 LNHDA and CDR2 SQIVND (reference sequence). The CDR3 DNA reads TGTGCCAGTAGTATAGCTGGGACAGGGGGCTGGTCACCCCTCCACTTT. Translating gives CASSIAGTGGWSPLHF.

The chain couples TRBV7-9 to TRBJ1-2; D remains ambiguous. The CDR3 length is 13 residues. Germline V gene sequence: CDR1 SEHNR, CDR2 FQNEAQ (reference sequence). The V and J ends lost 5 bases and 2 bases respectively, with 9 bases between them. The CDR3 DNA reads as TGTGCCAGCAGCCCGGGTCCCAACTATGGCTACACCTTC. It is translated as CASSPGPNYGYTF.

In its sample, this clone was seen a few times. CDR3 coding DNA: TGTGCCAGCAGAGGAGGACAGGGGCCAACTTACGAGCAGTACTTC. Protein sequence: CASRGGQGPTYEQYF. The chain uses TRBV7-2 and TRBJ2-7; 9 nucleotides match TRBD1. This CDR3 is built from 15 residues. With 6 bases clipped from V and 4 bases from J, the junction kept 10 bases outside the gene matches. From germline, CDR1 is SGHTA and CDR2 FQGNSA.